The present T cell receptor beta chain was sequenced within a study of control samples from healthy donors and cancer patients. The assay was immunoSEQ multiplex PCR, and TCRdb's table has in-frame clones only and misses some. The data hold 70,000 to 95,000 clones, with 90% to 95% observed a single time. The CDR3 is made up of 13 amino acids. In germline, CDR1 is KGHDR, CDR2 SFDVKD. With V trimmed by 3 bases and J by 6 bases, 4 bases remained unmatched. The sequence came from a woman in her thirties or forties with lung cancer. Sequenced: PBMCs. The chain recombines TRBV24-1 with TRBJ2-7; TRBD2 aligns across 7 bases. The CDR3 DNA is TGTGCCACCAGTGATCCTTGGGGGGGCGAGCAGTACTTC. This sequence encodes CATSDPWGGEQYF.